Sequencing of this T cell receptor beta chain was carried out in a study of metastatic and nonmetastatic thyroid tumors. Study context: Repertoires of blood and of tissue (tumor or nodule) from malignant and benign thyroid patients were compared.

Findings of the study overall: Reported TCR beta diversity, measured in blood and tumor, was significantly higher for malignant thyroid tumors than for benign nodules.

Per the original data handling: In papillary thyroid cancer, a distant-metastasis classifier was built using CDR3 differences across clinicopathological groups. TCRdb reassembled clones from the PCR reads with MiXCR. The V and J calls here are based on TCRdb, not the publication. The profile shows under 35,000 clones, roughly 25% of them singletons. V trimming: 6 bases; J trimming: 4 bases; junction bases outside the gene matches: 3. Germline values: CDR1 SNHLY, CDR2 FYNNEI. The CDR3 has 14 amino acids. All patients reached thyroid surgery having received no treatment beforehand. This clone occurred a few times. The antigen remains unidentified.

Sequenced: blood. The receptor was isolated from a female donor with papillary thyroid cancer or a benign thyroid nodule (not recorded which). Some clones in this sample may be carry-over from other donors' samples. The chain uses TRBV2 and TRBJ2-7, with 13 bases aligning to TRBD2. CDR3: CASRETSGRYEQYF. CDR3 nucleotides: TGTGCCAGCAGAGAGACTAGCGGGAGGTACGAGCAGTACTTC.